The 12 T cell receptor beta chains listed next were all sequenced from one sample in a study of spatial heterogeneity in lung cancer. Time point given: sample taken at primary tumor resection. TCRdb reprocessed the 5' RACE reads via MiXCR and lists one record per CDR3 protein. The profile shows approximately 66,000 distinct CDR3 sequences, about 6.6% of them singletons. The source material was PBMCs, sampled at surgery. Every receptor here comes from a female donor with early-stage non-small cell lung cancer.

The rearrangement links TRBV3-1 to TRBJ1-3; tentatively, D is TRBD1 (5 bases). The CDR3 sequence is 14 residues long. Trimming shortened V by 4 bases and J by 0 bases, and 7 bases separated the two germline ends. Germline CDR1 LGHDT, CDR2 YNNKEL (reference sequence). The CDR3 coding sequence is TGTGCCAGCAGCCCCGGGGCCTCTGGAAACACCATATATTTT. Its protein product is CASSPGASGNTIYF.

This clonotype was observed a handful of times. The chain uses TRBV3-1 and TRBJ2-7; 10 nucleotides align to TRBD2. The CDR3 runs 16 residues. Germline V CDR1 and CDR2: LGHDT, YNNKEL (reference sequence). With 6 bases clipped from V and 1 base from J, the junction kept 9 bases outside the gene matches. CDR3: CASSQRGGGRSYEQYF. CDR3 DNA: TGTGCCAGCAGTCAGCGGGGGGGAGGGCGTTCCTACGAGCAGTACTTC.

CDR3 DNA sequence: TGTGCCAGCAGCCTAACTAGCGGTTATCGGTACGAGCAGTACTTC. This codes for CASSLTSGYRYEQYF. This chain uses TRBV9 with TRBJ2-7, with 8 positions matching TRBD2. The CDR3 totals 15 residues. J lost 4 bases, V lost 4 bases, and 10 bases had no gene match. Germline V gene data show CDR1 as SGDLS and CDR2 as YYNGEE. The complete variable domain, with remaining parts taken from reference TRBV9 and TRBJ2-7, reads DSGVTQTPKHLITATGQRVTLRCSPRSGDLSVYWYQQSLDQGLQFLIQYYNGEERAKGNILERFSAQQFPDLHSELNLSSLELGDSALYFCASSLTSGYRYEQYFGPGTRLTVT.

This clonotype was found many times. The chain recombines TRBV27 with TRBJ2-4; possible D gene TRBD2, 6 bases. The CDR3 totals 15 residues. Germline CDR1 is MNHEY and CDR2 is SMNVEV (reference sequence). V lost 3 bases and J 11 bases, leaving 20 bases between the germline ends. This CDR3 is CASSLRRDLSGLQYF. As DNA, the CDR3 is TGTGCCAGCAGTTTGCGGAGGGACCTTAGCGGCCTTCAGTACTTC.

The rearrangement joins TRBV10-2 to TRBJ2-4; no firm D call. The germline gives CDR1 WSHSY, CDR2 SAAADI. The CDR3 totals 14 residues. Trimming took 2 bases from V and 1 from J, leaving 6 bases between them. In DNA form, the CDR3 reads TGCGCCAGCAGTGAGCCTGGGGCCAAAAACATTCAGTACTTC. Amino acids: CASSEPGAKNIQYF.

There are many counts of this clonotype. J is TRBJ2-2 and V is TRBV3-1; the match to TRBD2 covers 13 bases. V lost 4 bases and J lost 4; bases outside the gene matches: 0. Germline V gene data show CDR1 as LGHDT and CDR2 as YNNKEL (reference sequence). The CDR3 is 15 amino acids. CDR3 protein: CASSRTSGGTGELFF. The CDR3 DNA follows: TGTGCCAGCAGCCGGACTAGCGGGGGCACCGGGGAGCTGTTTTTT. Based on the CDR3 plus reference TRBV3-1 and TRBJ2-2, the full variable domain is DTAVSQTPKYLVTQMGNDKSIKCEQNLGHDTMYWYKQDSKKFLKIMFSYNNKELIINETVPNRFSPKSPDKAHLNLHINSLELGDSAVYFCASSRTSGGTGELFFGEGSRLTVL.

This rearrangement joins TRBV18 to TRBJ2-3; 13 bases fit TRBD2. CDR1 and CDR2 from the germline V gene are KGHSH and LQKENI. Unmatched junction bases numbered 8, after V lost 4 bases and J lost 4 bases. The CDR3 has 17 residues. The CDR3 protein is CASSLGTSGATPDTQYF. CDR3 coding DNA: TGTGCCAGCTCACTCGGGACTAGCGGGGCGACCCCAGATACGCAGTATTTT.

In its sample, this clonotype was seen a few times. The CDR3 nucleotides read TGTGCCAGCAGGAGCTGGACTAGCGGGATAGGCGAGACCCAGTACTTC. It specifies CASRSWTSGIGETQYF. The V gene is TRBV4-2, the J gene TRBJ2-5, with 12 bases that match TRBD2. CDR1 and CDR2 from the germline V gene are LGHNA and YNFKEQ. Trimming took 6 bases from V and 5 from J; bases not matched to a gene: 10. The CDR3 spans 16 residues.

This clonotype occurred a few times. The CDR3 coding sequence is TGTGCCAGCAGTGACCACAGAACAGCCGTACAAGAGACCCAGTACTTC. Protein sequence: CASSDHRTAVQETQYF. The chain employs TRBV6-1 and TRBJ2-5; D unresolved. The germline V gene encodes CDR1 MNHNS and CDR2 SASEGT. The CDR3 is 16 residues long. V lost 3 bases and J 2 bases, leaving 16 bases between the germline ends.

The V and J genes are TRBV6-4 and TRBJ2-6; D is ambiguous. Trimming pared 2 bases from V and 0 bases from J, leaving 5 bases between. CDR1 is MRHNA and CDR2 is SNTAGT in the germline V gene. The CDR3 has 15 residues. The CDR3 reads CASSDKSSGANVLTF. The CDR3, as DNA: TGTGCCAGCAGTGACAAGAGCTCTGGGGCCAACGTCCTGACTTTC.

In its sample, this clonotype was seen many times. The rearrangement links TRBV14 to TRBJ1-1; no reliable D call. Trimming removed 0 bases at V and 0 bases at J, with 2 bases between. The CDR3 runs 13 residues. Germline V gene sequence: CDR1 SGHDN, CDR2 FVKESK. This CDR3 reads CASSQEMNTEAFF. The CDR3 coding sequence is TGTGCCAGCAGCCAAGAAATGAACACTGAAGCTTTCTTT. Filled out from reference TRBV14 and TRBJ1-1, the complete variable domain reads EAGVTQFPSHSVIEKGQTVTLRCDPISGHDNLYWYRRVMGKEIKFLLHFVKESKQDESGMPNNRFLAERTGGTYSTLKVQPAELEDSGVYFCASSQEMNTEAFFGQGTRLTVV.

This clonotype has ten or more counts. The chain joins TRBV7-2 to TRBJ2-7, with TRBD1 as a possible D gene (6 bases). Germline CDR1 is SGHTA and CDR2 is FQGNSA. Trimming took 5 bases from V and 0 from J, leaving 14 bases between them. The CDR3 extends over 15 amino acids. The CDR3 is CASSPDSTSSYEQYF. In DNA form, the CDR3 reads TGTGCCAGCAGCCCGGACAGTACCAGCTCCTACGAGCAGTACTTC.